The rows below give T cell receptor beta chains drawn from one sample of a study of cytomegalovirus exposure and HLA in healthy donors. Method: immunoSEQ multiplex PCR; TCRdb's copy keeps in-frame clones and lacks some. The sample lists roughly 200,000 clones, 77% seen once, with more than 3.5% in the top ten. The specimen sequenced was PBMCs. All receptors derive from a woman aged 55-69 years in good health and CMV-seropositive. The CDR3 runs from the conserved cysteine through the conserved F or W. D genes are given only for firm matches. Size tells how often a clone was seen (once, few, many) or the class of an expanded clone, and some rows leave it out.

CDR3: CASSFSVQDTEAFF; DNA: TGTGCCAGCAGCTTCTCAGTCCAGGACACTGAAGCTTTCTTT; J: TRBJ1-1; D: .; V: TRBV7-2; size: .
CDR3: CASRSTGTDTQYF; DNA: TGTGCCAGCAGGTCGACAGGAACAGATACGCAGTATTTT; J: TRBJ2-3; D: .; V: TRBV27; size: .
CDR3: CASSQEFGRGYEQYF; DNA: TGTGCCAGCAGCCAAGAATTCGGCAGGGGGTACGAGCAGTACTTC; J: TRBJ2-7; D: TRBD1; V: TRBV14; size: .
CDR3: CASRRDRTSYGYTF; DNA: TGTGCCAGCCGGAGGGACAGAACATCCTATGGCTACACCTTC; J: TRBJ1-2; D: TRBD1; V: TRBV6-5; size: .
CDR3: CAWRTGGGYTF; DNA: TGTGCCTGGAGGACAGGGGGAGGCTACACCTTC; J: TRBJ1-2; D: TRBD1; V: TRBV30; size: .
CDR3: CASSIVPDRRMNTEAFF; DNA: TGTGCCAGTAGTATAGTGCCCGACAGAAGGATGAACACTGAAGCTTTCTTT; J: TRBJ1-1; D: .; V: TRBV19; size: .
CDR3: CASRPGLAENIQYF; DNA: TGTGCCAGCAGGCCGGGACTAGCGGAAAACATTCAGTACTTC; J: TRBJ2-4; D: TRBD2; V: TRBV2; size: .
CDR3: CASSVGATVYNEQFF; DNA: TGTGCCAGCAGCGTAGGGGCTACCGTGTACAATGAGCAGTTCTTC; J: TRBJ2-1; D: .; V: TRBV9; size: .
CDR3: CASSQEAGFSGNTIYF; DNA: TGCGCCAGCAGCCAAGAAGCAGGGTTCTCTGGAAACACCATATATTTT; J: TRBJ1-3; D: .; V: TRBV4-3; size: .
CDR3: CASSEEQGNTEAFF; DNA: TGTGCCAGCAGTGAAGAACAGGGGAACACTGAAGCTTTCTTT; J: TRBJ1-1; D: .; V: TRBV2; size: .
CDR3: CASSIRADTQYF; DNA: TGTGCCAGTAGTATTCGGGCAGATACGCAGTATTTT; J: TRBJ2-3; D: .; V: TRBV19; size: .
CDR3: CASSPTGQSTEAFF; DNA: TGTGCCAGCAGCCCGACAGGACAGTCCACTGAAGCTTTCTTT; J: TRBJ1-1; D: .; V: TRBV5-6; size: .
CDR3: CAWSGLRNTGELFF; DNA: TGTGCCTGGAGTGGTTTGAGGAACACCGGGGAGCTGTTTTTT; J: TRBJ2-2; D: .; V: TRBV30; size: .
CDR3: CASRAGTGYEQYF; DNA: TGTGCCAGCAGAGCCGGGACAGGCTACGAGCAGTACTTC; J: TRBJ2-7; D: TRBD1; V: TRBV28; size: .
CDR3: CAWSYDRSYEQYF; DNA: TGTGCCTGGAGTTACGACAGGTCCTACGAGCAGTACTTC; J: TRBJ2-7; D: .; V: TRBV30; size: .
CDR3: CASRAGRGAGDYGYTF; DNA: TGTGCCAGCAGAGCCGGGAGGGGGGCGGGGGACTATGGCTACACCTTC; J: TRBJ1-2; D: .; V: TRBV7-2; size: .
CDR3: CASRKGLAGGINEQFF; DNA: TGTGCCAGCCGGAAGGGACTAGCGGGAGGGATAAATGAGCAGTTCTTC; J: TRBJ2-1; D: TRBD2; V: TRBV7-8; size: few
CDR3: CASSGADSNQPQHF; DNA: TGTGCCAGCAGTGGGGCAGATAGCAATCAGCCCCAGCATTTT; J: TRBJ1-5; D: .; V: TRBV6-5; size: few
CDR3: CASSLQGHTIYF; DNA: TGTGCCAGCAGCTTACAGGGTCACACCATATATTTT; J: TRBJ1-3; D: .; V: TRBV11-2; size: .
CDR3: CASSPQDRLNTEAFF; DNA: TGTGCCAGCTCACCACAAGACAGATTGAACACTGAAGCTTTCTTT; J: TRBJ1-1; D: .; V: TRBV18; size: .
CDR3: CASSQGPLAGGGRETQYF; DNA: TGCGCCAGCAGCCAAGGACCCCTAGCGGGAGGGGGGCGCGAGACCCAGTACTTC; J: TRBJ2-5; D: TRBD2; V: TRBV4-1; size: .
CDR3: CASSLIRTGNPYF; DNA: TGTGCCAGCAGCCTGATTAGGACAGGGAATCCGTATTTT; J: TRBJ2-3; D: TRBD1; V: TRBV5-8; size: few
CDR3: CASSEAPDSGSQTQYF; DNA: TGTGCCAGCAGTGAAGCCCCGGATAGCGGGAGTCAGACCCAGTACTTC; J: TRBJ2-5; D: TRBD2; V: TRBV6-1; size: .
CDR3: CAWSVKGITFF; DNA: TGTGCCTGGAGTGTAAAGGGGATAACGTTTTTT; J: TRBJ1-4; D: .; V: TRBV30; size: .
CDR3: CASRRQGGDTDTQYF; DNA: TGTGCCAGCAGGAGACAGGGCGGGGACACAGATACGCAGTATTTT; J: TRBJ2-3; D: .; V: TRBV27; size: .
CDR3: CASSYSKVADGGEQYF; DNA: TGTGCCAGCAGTTACTCGAAGGTAGCGGACGGTGGAGAGCAGTACTTC; J: TRBJ2-7; D: .; V: TRBV6-5; size: .
CDR3: CASSAIGTGDSYEQYF; DNA: TGTGCCAGCAGTGCCATCGGGACAGGCGACTCCTACGAGCAGTACTTC; J: TRBJ2-7; D: TRBD1; V: TRBV25-1; size: few
CDR3: CASSLTGGVTSQYF; DNA: TGTGCCAGCAGCTTAACAGGAGGGGTCACGTCCCAGTACTTC; J: TRBJ2-5; D: .; V: TRBV7-3; size: .
CDR3: CASSLVPQGWNEQYF; DNA: TGTGCCAGCAGCTTAGTTCCACAGGGGTGGAACGAGCAGTACTTC; J: TRBJ2-7; D: TRBD1; V: TRBV11-2; size: .
CDR3: CASSPEVSGQPQHF; DNA: TGCGCCAGCAGCCCCGAGGTTTCGGGTCAGCCCCAGCATTTT; J: TRBJ1-5; D: .; V: TRBV5-1; size: few
CDR3: CAWSVRSGGEQYF; DNA: TGTGCCTGGAGTGTGCGGAGTGGAGGGGAGCAGTACTTC; J: TRBJ2-7; D: .; V: TRBV30; size: .
CDR3: CASSRPRDEQFF; DNA: TGCGCCAGCAGCCGGCCCCGGGATGAGCAGTTCTTC; J: TRBJ2-1; D: .; V: TRBV5-1; size: few
CDR3: CASSGLVDTGELFF; DNA: TGCGCCAGCTCGGGACTAGTTGACACCGGGGAGCTGTTTTTT; J: TRBJ2-2; D: TRBD2; V: TRBV5-1; size: .
CDR3: CSSSLGDQPQHF; DNA: TGTTCCAGCAGCTTAGGAGATCAGCCCCAGCATTTT; J: TRBJ1-5; D: .; V: TRBV7-9; size: .
CDR3: CASKGAGESDTQYF; DNA: TGTGCCAGCAAAGGAGCGGGAGAATCAGATACGCAGTATTTT; J: TRBJ2-3; D: TRBD2; V: TRBV6-1; size: .
CDR3: CASSLQGANEKLFF; DNA: TGTGCCAGCAGCCTACAGGGAGCTAATGAAAAACTGTTTTTT; J: TRBJ1-4; D: .; V: TRBV5-4; size: .
CDR3: CASSSTGLETQYF; DNA: TGTGCCAGCAGTTCGACAGGGTTAGAGACCCAGTACTTC; J: TRBJ2-5; D: TRBD1; V: TRBV27; size: .
CDR3: CASSGNRVVNTEAFF; DNA: TGTGCCAGCAGCGGAAACAGGGTTGTGAACACTGAAGCTTTCTTT; J: TRBJ1-1; D: .; V: TRBV5-4; size: once
CDR3: CSVQPTGGYEQYF; DNA: TGCAGCGTTCAACCGACAGGGGGCTACGAGCAGTACTTC; J: TRBJ2-7; D: TRBD1; V: TRBV29-1; size: .
CDR3: CASSNSGRAPGELFF; DNA: TGTGCCAGCAGCAATAGCGGGAGGGCCCCCGGGGAGCTGTTTTTT; J: TRBJ2-2; D: TRBD2; V: TRBV28; size: once
CDR3: CASSMSQVYNEQFF; DNA: TGTGCCAGTAGTATGAGCCAGGTCTACAATGAGCAGTTCTTC; J: TRBJ2-1; D: .; V: TRBV19; size: few
CDR3: CASSTLSRGSQPQHF; DNA: TGTGCCAGCAGCACCCTGAGCAGGGGCAGTCAGCCCCAGCATTTT; J: TRBJ1-5; D: .; V: TRBV27; size: .
CDR3: CASSYPSSGSQGSYNEQFF; DNA: TGTGCCAGCAGCTACCCATCTAGCGGGAGTCAAGGCTCCTACAATGAGCAGTTCTTC; J: TRBJ2-1; D: TRBD2; V: TRBV7-2; size: .
CDR3: CATSPGRDQPQHF; DNA: TGTGCCACTTCCCCAGGGAGGGATCAGCCCCAGCATTTT; J: TRBJ1-5; D: .; V: TRBV6-1; size: .
CDR3: CASSLKRVAQPQHF; DNA: TGTGCCAGCAGTTTAAAGAGGGTTGCACAGCCCCAGCATTTT; J: TRBJ1-5; D: .; V: TRBV27; size: few
CDR3: CASRAGKETQYF; DNA: TGTGCCTCAAGGGCAGGGAAAGAGACCCAGTACTTC; J: TRBJ2-5; D: .; V: TRBV30; size: .
CDR3: CAISGSPRAATNEKLFF; DNA: TGTGCCATCAGTGGGTCCCCGAGGGCCGCAACTAATGAAAAACTGTTTTTT; J: TRBJ1-4; D: .; V: TRBV10-3; size: .
CDR3: CASSQTGNRFTEAFF; DNA: TGTGCCAGCAGTCAGACAGGGAATCGCTTCACTGAAGCTTTCTTT; J: TRBJ1-1; D: TRBD1; V: TRBV2; size: .
CDR3: CASSSSQVPKGFF; DNA: TGTGCCAGCAGTTCCTCCCAGGTCCCGAAAGGGTTTTTT; J: TRBJ1-4; D: .; V: TRBV28; size: .
CDR3: CASAIRDRANQPQHF; DNA: TGTGCCAGCGCCATTAGGGACAGGGCGAATCAGCCCCAGCATTTT; J: TRBJ1-5; D: TRBD1; V: TRBV6-5; size: .
CDR3: CASSLSRAGISNQPQHF; DNA: TGTGCCAGCAGCTTGTCCAGAGCAGGGATTAGCAATCAGCCCCAGCATTTT; J: TRBJ1-5; D: .; V: TRBV5-6; size: .
CDR3: CASSGDSRPDTQYF; DNA: TGTGCCAGCAGTGGGGACAGCCGCCCAGATACGCAGTATTTT; J: TRBJ2-3; D: TRBD1; V: TRBV6-5; size: .
CDR3: CAASADRTSYGYTF; DNA: TGTGCCGCGTCCGCCGACAGGACCTCCTATGGCTACACCTTC; J: TRBJ1-2; D: .; V: TRBV6-5; size: .
CDR3: CAWSVQDYNEQFF; DNA: TGTGCCTGGAGTGTACAGGACTACAATGAGCAGTTCTTC; J: TRBJ2-1; D: .; V: TRBV30; size: .
CDR3: CSASISDTQYF; DNA: TGCAGTGCTAGCATTTCAGATACGCAGTATTTT; J: TRBJ2-3; D: .; V: TRBV20-1; size: .
CDR3: CASSPNYEQYF; DNA: TGTGCCAGCAGTCCAAATTACGAGCAGTACTTC; J: TRBJ2-7; D: .; V: TRBV2; size: .
CDR3: CASSLRETARVFF; DNA: TGTGCCAGCAGTCTCCGGGAGACAGCAAGGGTGTTTTTT; J: TRBJ1-4; D: .; V: TRBV2; size: once
CDR3: CASSQRGFQPQHF; DNA: TGTGCCAGCAGTCAAAGGGGCTTCCAGCCCCAGCATTTT; J: TRBJ1-5; D: .; V: TRBV2; size: once
CDR3: CASSLEGTRVSPYEQYF; DNA: TGCGCCAGCAGCTTGGAAGGGACTAGGGTTTCCCCCTACGAGCAGTACTTC; J: TRBJ2-7; D: TRBD2; V: TRBV5-1; size: .